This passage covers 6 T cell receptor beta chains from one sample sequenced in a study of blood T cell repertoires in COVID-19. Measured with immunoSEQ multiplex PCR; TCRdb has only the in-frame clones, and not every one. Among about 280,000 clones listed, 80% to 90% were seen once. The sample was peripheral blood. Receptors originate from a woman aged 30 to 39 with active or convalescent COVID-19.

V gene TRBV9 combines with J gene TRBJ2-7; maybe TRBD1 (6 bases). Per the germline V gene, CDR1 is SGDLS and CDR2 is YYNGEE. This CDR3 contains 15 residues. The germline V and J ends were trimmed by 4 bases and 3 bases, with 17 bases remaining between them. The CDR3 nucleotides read TGTGCCAGCAGCACTCGGACAGATCCCTTCTACGAGCAGTACTTC. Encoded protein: CASSTRTDPFYEQYF.

For the CDR3, the DNA is TGTGCCAGCAGTGAAAGGGAGGGGTTTGGAGCTTTCTTT. Translated, it gives CASSEREGFGAFF. The gene calls are TRBV2 and TRBJ1-1, with D perhaps TRBD1 (5 bases). This CDR3 has 13 residues. Germline CDR1 SNHLY, CDR2 FYNNEI. The germline V and J ends were trimmed by 2 bases and 10 bases, with 14 bases remaining between them. The whole variable domain, remainder taken from reference TRBV2 and TRBJ1-1, is EPEVTQTPSHQVTQMGQEVILRCVPISNHLYFYWYRQILGQKVEFLVSFYNNEISEKSEIFDDQFSVERPDGSNFTLKIRSTKLEDSAMYFCASSEREGFGAFFGQGTRLTVV.

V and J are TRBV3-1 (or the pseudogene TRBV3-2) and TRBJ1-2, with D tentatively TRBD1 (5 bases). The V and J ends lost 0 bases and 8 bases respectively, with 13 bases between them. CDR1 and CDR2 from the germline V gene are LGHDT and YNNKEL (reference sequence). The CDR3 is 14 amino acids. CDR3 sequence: CASSQDGRGGGYTF. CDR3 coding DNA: TGTGCCAGCAGCCAAGATGGGCGGGGCGGCGGCTACACCTTC.

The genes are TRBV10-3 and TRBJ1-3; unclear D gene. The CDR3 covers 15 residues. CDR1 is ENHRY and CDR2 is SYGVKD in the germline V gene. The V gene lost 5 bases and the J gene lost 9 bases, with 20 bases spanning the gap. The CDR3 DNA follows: TGTGCCATCAGTACGGGAAAGCCCATCGGAGGCACCATATATTTT. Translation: CAISTGKPIGGTIYF.

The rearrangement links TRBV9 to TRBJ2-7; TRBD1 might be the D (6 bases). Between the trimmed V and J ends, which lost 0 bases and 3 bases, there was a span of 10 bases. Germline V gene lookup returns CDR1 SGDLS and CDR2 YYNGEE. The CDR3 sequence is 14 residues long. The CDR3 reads CASSVAAGDYEQYF. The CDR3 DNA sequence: TGTGCCAGCAGCGTAGCGGCAGGGGACTACGAGCAGTACTTC. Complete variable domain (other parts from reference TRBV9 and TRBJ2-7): DSGVTQTPKHLITATGQRVTLRCSPRSGDLSVYWYQQSLDQGLQFLIQYYNGEERAKGNILERFSAQQFPDLHSELNLSSLELGDSALYFCASSVAAGDYEQYFGPGTRLTVT.

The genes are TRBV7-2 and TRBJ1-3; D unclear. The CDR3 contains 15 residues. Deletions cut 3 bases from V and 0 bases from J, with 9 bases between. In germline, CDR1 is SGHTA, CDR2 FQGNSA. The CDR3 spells CASSLAGSSGNTIYF. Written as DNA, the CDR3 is TGTGCCAGCAGCTTGGCGGGATCCTCTGGAAACACCATATATTTT.